Listed below are T cell receptor beta chains from one sample, sequenced in a study of prognosis after radiotherapy for stage I lung cancer. TCRdb reprocessed the multiplex PCR reads with MiXCR, giving one entry per CDR3 protein. The table lists 30,000 or so distinct CDR3 sequences, roughly two fifths of them singletons. The sample consisted of PBMCs, taken before or after stereotactic body radiation therapy (not recorded which). These receptors came from a donor of 50 years or more with non-small cell lung cancer. Both conserved end residues are part of each CDR3. A D gene is named only where the DNA matches it firmly. Clone size is stated in some rows and not others, as once, few, many or a class when expanded.

TRBV30,TRBJ2-7,-,-,TGTGCCCTGGAGGGCAGGCCCTCCTACGAGCAGTACTTC,CALEGRPSYEQYF
TRBV11-3,TRBJ1-1,-,-,TGTTCCAGCAGCTTAGGCTTGACAGGAATTAACACTGAAGCTTTCTTT,CSSSLGLTGINTEAFF
TRBV12-3/TRBV12-4,TRBJ1-1,-,medium-sized,TGTGCCAGCGGCGTGGCGGCCAACACTGAAGCTTTCTTT,CASGVAANTEAFF
TRBV19,TRBJ1-1,-,many,TGTGCCAGTAGTATAAACAGGGAGAACACTGAAGCTTTCTTT,CASSINRENTEAFF
TRBV7-6,TRBJ2-7,TRBD1,-,TGTGCCAGCAGCTCCGGACAGGCTCCTTCGGGCGAGCAGTACTTC,CASSSGQAPSGEQYF
TRBV6-1,TRBJ2-7,TRBD1,-,TGTGCCAGCAGCCGGGACAGGGATCCGGCCTACGAGCAGTACTTC,CASSRDRDPAYEQYF
TRBV5-1,TRBJ2-3,TRBD2,many,TGCGCCAGCAGCCGGATAGCGGGACCGCAAGATACGCAGTATTTT,CASSRIAGPQDTQYF
TRBV24-1,TRBJ1-2,-,-,TGTGCCACCAGTGGGCAGGGCAGGTATGGCTACACCTTC,CATSGQGRYGYTF
TRBV6-2/TRBV6-3,TRBJ2-2,-,-,TGTGCCAGCAGTTACGCCCAGGGCGCGAACACCGGGGAGCTGTTTTTT,CASSYAQGANTGELFF
TRBV2,TRBJ2-1,-,many,TGTGCCAGCAGTGAATGGGCGGGGATGTACAATGAGCAGTTCTTC,CASSEWAGMYNEQFF
TRBV11-3,TRBJ2-7,-,many,TGTGCCAGCAGCTCTTCCGGGACGGTTAAAGAGCAGTACTTC,CASSSSGTVKEQYF
TRBV19,TRBJ1-5,-,many,TGTGCCAGTAGTATCGCCGGACAGCCCCAGCATTTT,CASSIAGQPQHF
TRBV2,TRBJ2-2,-,once,TGTGCCAGCAACCCTACCTTGGGGGGCGCAGTCCTGGAGCTGTTTTTT,CASNPTLGGAVLELFF
TRBV11-3,TRBJ2-3,TRBD2,many,TGTGCCAGCAGCCCTCGGGAGGGTCCAGGTACGCAGTATTTT,CASSPREGPGTQYF
TRBV11-3,TRBJ2-3,TRBD2,many,TGTGCCAGCAGCCACCAGCGGGGGGGCAGCGGTGTGGTCGGTACGCAGTATTTT,CASSHQRGGSGVVGTQYF
TRBV6-2/TRBV6-3,TRBJ1-5,-,-,TGTTCCAGCACCCTCCGGGTGAATCAGCCCCAGCATTTT,CSSTLRVNQPQHF
TRBV12-3/TRBV12-4,TRBJ2-1,TRBD2,many,TGTGCCAGCAGTTTCGCGACTAGCGGTTACAATGAGCAGTTCTTC,CASSFATSGYNEQFF
TRBV27,TRBJ2-2,TRBD2,medium-sized,TGTGCCAGCAGTTTATGGGACTATTCATCCGGGGAGCTGTTTTTT,CASSLWDYSSGELFF
TRBV6-1,TRBJ2-2,-,many,TGTGCCAGCAGTCCGCCGGCGGCCGGGGAGCTGTTTTTT,CASSPPAAGELFF
TRBV3-1,TRBJ2-3,-,many,TGTGCCAGCAGCCAAACCTTTTCGGACACGAGCACAGATACGCAGTATTTT,CASSQTFSDTSTDTQYF
TRBV3-1,TRBJ2-2,-,many,TGTGCCAGCAGCACTACGATCGGGGAGCTGTTTTTT,CASSTTIGELFF
TRBV11-1,TRBJ2-3,-,-,TGTGCCAGCAGCTTAGGTGTAGCTGTTTCTAGCACAGATACGCAGTATTTT,CASSLGVAVSSTDTQYF
TRBV10-3,TRBJ1-2,TRBD1,many,TGTGCCATCAGTACATTAACAGGGGGCCTTAACTATGGCTACACCTTC,CAISTLTGGLNYGYTF
TRBV5-1,TRBJ2-5,-,many,TGCGCCAGCAGCCCGGGACCCGTGAGGGAGACCCAGTACTTC,CASSPGPVRETQYF
TRBV11-3,TRBJ2-7,-,many,TGTGCCAGCAGCTTAGATCGTCAGACTCTCTACGAGCAGTACTTC,CASSLDRQTLYEQYF
TRBV28,TRBJ1-2,-,medium-sized,TGTGCCAGCAGGAAGGGGGGCATTAACTATGGCTACACCTTC,CASRKGGINYGYTF
TRBV11-2,TRBJ1-1,-,many,TGTGCCAGCAGCCGGATAACCATCGGACACTTTAACACTGAAGCTTTCTTT,CASSRITIGHFNTEAFF
TRBV29-1,TRBJ1-1,TRBD1,many,TGCAGCGTTGAAGGTTGGACAGGCTTCACTGAAGCTTTCTTT,CSVEGWTGFTEAFF
TRBV5-1,TRBJ2-3,-,-,TGCGCCAGCAGCATGGGCAGAGAAGATACGCAGTATTTT,CASSMGREDTQYF
TRBV12-3/TRBV12-4,TRBJ2-1,-,-,TGTGCCAGCAGTTTAGGGCCTACCAATGAGCAGTTCTTC,CASSLGPTNEQFF
TRBV7-6,TRBJ1-1,-,many,TGTGCCAGCAGCTTAGGAGGAAAGAACACTGAAGCTTTCTTT,CASSLGGKNTEAFF
TRBV19,TRBJ2-3,TRBD2,-,TGTGCCAGTAGTACCCCGGGACTAGCGGGAGGGAATACGCAGTATTTT,CASSTPGLAGGNTQYF
TRBV7-9,TRBJ1-1,-,many,TGTGCCAGCAGCTTAGGGACGGGGAACACTGAAGCTTTCTTT,CASSLGTGNTEAFF
TRBV2,TRBJ1-4,-,many,TGTGCCAGTAGGTTGGACCATAATGAAAAACTGTTTTTT,CASRLDHNEKLFF
TRBV6-5,TRBJ2-7,-,many,TGTGCCAGCAGTTACCCCCAGGAGGGGGAGGGCCTATACGAGCAGTACTTC,CASSYPQEGEGLYEQYF
TRBV20-1,TRBJ1-5,TRBD1,many,TGCAGTGCTAGGGCTTTAAAACAGGGGGCTGGCAATCAGCCCCAGCATTTT,CSARALKQGAGNQPQHF
TRBV20-1,TRBJ2-5,-,many,TGCAGTGCTTGGACGGTTCAAGAGACCCAGTACTTC,CSAWTVQETQYF
TRBV6-1,TRBJ2-7,TRBD1,medium-sized,TGTGCCAGCAGTGAAGGAGGGACAGACTACGAGCAGTACTTC,CASSEGGTDYEQYF
TRBV5-5,TRBJ2-7,-,many,TGTGCCAGCAGCTTGGGCGCCAGGGGGGTTAAGGCAGGTGGCGAGCAGTACTTC,CASSLGARGVKAGGEQYF
TRBV28,TRBJ1-5,-,-,TGTGCCAGCAGTTTATACCTATTACAGGGTGGGAATCAGCCCCAGCATTTT,CASSLYLLQGGNQPQHF
TRBV5-6,TRBJ2-2,-,-,TGTGCCAGCAGTCCTTGGGGGAACACCGGAGGGACCGGGGAGCTGTTTTTT,CASSPWGNTGGTGELFF
TRBV2,TRBJ1-5,-,-,TGTGCCAGCGGGGGGGGGGCAAGGGCCCCAGCATTT,CASGGGARAPAF
TRBV20-1,TRBJ2-2,TRBD2,many,TGCAGTGCTCGGACTAGCGGGATTGTCGGGGAGCTGTTTTTT,CSARTSGIVGELFF
TRBV2,TRBJ1-2,TRBD1,many,TGTGCCAGCAGTGAACCCCCAGGGGGGGACTATGGCTACACCTTC,CASSEPPGGDYGYTF
TRBV7-8,TRBJ1-1,-,many,TGTGCCAGCAGCTTAGGGTCCAGGGGTCGGGACACTGAAGCTTTCTTT,CASSLGSRGRDTEAFF
TRBV7-3,TRBJ2-2,-,-,TGTGCCAGCGGTCTGGGGAACACCGGGGAGCTGTTTTTT,CASGLGNTGELFF
TRBV9,TRBJ2-2,TRBD2,-,TGTGCCAGCGTCGGCTCGACTAGCGGGGGGCTCGACACCGGGGAGCTGTTTTTT,CASVGSTSGGLDTGELFF
TRBV14,TRBJ1-1,-,many,TGTGCCAGCAGCCAAGCCTTGGAGCCTAATGAAGCTTTCTTT,CASSQALEPNEAFF
TRBV5-8,TRBJ2-7,TRBD2,many,TGTGCCAGCAGCTTGGAAGGGACTAGCTCCTACGAGCAGTACTTC,CASSLEGTSSYEQYF
TRBV18,TRBJ1-6,TRBD1,-,TGTGCCAGCTCACCATTGAGTGGGACAGAGAGTTCACCCCTCCACTTT,CASSPLSGTESSPLHF
TRBV7-8,TRBJ1-5,-,many,TGTGCCAGCAGCTTATCGGCCAGCAATCAGCCCCAGCATTTT,CASSLSASNQPQHF
TRBV7-2,TRBJ2-7,-,many,TGTGCCAGCAGTTCCTACGGGGTCCCCGAGCAGTACTTC,CASSSYGVPEQYF
TRBV20-1,TRBJ2-1,-,-,TGCAGTGCTAGTTCTGGCGGAAGCTCCTACAATGAGCAGTTCTTC,CSASSGGSSYNEQFF